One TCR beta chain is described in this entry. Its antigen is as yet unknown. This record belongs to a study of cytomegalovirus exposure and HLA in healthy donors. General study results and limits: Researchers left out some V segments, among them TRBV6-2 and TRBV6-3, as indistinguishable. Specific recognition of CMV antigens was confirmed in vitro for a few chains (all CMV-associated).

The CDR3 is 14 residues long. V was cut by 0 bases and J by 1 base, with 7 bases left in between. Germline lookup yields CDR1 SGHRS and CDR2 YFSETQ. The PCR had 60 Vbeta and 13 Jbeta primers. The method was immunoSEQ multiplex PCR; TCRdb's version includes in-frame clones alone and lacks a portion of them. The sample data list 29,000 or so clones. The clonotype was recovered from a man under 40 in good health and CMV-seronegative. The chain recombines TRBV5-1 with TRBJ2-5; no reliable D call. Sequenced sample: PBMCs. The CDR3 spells CASSLVAPQETQYF. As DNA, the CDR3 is TGCGCCAGCAGCTTGGTGGCACCCCAAGAGACCCAGTACTTC.